The entry below gives a single T cell receptor (beta chain) sequence along with its context. Its antigen is not known. The method was immunoSEQ multiplex PCR; TCRdb's version includes in-frame clones alone and lacks a portion of them. Seen here are roughly 110,000 clones, about 90% observed once, and the top ten hold roughly 21%. This sample is part of a study of T cell responses to AZD1222 COVID-19 vaccine. Findings and caveats of the study: A rise in Spike-specific TCR breadth and depth followed two AZD1222 doses. Clonal diversity was possibly underestimated, and white British individuals and females predominated among donors.

CDR1 and CDR2 (germline): MNHEY, SVGAGI. This CDR3 comprises 15 residues. The V gene lost 6 bases and the J gene lost 3 bases, with 18 bases spanning the gap. The chain carries TRBV6-5 and TRBJ2-7; D might be TRBD2 (6 bases). Sequencing used peripheral blood, obtained on day 0 of AZD1222 vaccination. This receptor was obtained from an adult in good health. CDR3 in DNA: TGTGCCAGCAGCCAATCAGGGACTTCCTACTACGAGCAGTACTTC. The encoded protein is CASSQSGTSYYEQYF.